This record concerns one T cell receptor beta chain sequence. The sample is drawn from a study of blood T cell repertoires in COVID-19. At the level of the study: The samples span acute and convalescent COVID-19 from the United States, Italy and Spain. Sources were T cells, B-cell-depleted T cells, or PBMCs; the material itself was cDNA or gDNA.

Sequenced by immunoSEQ multiplex PCR; TCRdb stores in-frame clones only, minus some. In the table there are roughly 150,000 clones, roughly 84% of which are singletons. V shed 4 bases and J shed 14 bases, with 15 bases lying between them. Germline-derived CDR1 and CDR2 are MNHEY and SVGEGT. The CDR3 extends over 12 amino acids. The chain employs TRBV6-2 or TRBV6-3 and TRBJ2-4, with D perhaps TRBD1 (6 bases). Sequenced material: peripheral blood. The sequence was collected from a woman aged 50 to 60 with acute or convalescent COVID-19. In DNA form, the CDR3 reads TGTGCCAGCAGTTGGGGGACAAGCGACAAGTACTTC. Its protein product is CASSWGTSDKYF.